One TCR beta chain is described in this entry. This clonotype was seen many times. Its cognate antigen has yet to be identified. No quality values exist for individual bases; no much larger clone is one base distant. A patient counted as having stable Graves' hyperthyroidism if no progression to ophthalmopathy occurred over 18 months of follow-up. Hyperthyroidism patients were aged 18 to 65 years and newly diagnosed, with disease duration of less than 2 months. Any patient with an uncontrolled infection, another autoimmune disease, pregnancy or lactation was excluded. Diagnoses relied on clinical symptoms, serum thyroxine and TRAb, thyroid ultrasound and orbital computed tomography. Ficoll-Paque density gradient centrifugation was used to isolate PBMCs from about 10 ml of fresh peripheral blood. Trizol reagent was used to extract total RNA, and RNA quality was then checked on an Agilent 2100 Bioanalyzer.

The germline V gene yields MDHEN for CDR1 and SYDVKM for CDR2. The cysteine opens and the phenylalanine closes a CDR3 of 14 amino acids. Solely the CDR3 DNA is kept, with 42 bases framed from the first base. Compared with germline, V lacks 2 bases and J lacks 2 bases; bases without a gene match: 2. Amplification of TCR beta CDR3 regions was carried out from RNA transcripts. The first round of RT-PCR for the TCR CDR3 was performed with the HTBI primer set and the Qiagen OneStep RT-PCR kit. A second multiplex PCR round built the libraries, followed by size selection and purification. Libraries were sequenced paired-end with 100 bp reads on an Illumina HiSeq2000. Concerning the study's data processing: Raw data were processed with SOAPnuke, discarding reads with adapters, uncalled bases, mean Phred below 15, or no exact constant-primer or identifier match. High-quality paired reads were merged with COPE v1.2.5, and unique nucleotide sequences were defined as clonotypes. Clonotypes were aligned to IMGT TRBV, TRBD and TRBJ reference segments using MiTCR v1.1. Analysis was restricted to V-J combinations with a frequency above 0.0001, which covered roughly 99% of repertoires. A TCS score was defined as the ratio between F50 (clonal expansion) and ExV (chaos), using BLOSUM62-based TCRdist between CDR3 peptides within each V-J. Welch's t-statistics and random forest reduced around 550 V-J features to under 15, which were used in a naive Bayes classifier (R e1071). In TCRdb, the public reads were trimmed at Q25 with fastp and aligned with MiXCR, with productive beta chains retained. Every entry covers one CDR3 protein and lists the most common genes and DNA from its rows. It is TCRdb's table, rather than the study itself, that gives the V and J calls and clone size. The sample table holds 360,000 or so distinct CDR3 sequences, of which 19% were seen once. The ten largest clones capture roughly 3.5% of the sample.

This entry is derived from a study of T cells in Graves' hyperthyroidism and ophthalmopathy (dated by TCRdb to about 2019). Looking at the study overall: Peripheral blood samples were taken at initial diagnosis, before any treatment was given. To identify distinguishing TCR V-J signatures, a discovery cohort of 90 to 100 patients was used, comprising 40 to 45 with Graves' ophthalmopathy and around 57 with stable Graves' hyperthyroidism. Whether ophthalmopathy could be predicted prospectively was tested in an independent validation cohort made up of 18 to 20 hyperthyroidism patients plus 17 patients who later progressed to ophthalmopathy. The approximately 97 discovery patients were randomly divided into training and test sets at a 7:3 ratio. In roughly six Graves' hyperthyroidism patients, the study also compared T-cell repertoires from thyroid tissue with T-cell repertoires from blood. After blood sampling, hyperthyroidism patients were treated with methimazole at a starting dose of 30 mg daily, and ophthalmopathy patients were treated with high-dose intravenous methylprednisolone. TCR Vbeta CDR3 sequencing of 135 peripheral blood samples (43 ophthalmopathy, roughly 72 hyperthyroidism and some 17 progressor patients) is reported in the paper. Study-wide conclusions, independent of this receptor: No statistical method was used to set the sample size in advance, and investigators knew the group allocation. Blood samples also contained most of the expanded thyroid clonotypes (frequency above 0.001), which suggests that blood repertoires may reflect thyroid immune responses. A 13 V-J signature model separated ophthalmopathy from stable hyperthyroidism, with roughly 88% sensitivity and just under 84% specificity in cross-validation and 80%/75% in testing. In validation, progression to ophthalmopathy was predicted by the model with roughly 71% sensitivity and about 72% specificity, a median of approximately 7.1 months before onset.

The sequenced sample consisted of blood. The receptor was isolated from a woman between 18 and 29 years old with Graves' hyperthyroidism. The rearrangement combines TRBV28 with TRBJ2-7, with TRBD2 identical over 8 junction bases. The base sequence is TGTGCCAGCAGTTTACGGGGGGGTGCCTACGAGCAGTACTTC. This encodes CASSLRGGAYEQYF.